This is a list of T cell receptor beta chains from one sample in a study of blood T cells in healthy people across ages. TCRdb ran MiXCR on the 5' RACE reads and lists one entry per CDR3 protein. The sample yields roughly 1,300,000 distinct CDR3 sequences, approximately 60% seen once. The specimen was blood. These receptors were collected from a man younger than 30 in good health. CDR3s include the opening cysteine and the closing phenylalanine or tryptophan. A D gene is named only where the DNA matches it firmly. For some rows the clone size is stated as once, few or many, or as a class when expanded; others skip it.

TRBV27,NA,TRBJ2-7,NA,CASSQGTIWEQYF,TGTGCCAGCAGTCAGGGGACAATCTGGGAGCAGTACTTC
TRBV6-2/TRBV6-3,NA,TRBJ1-5,TRBD1,CASIDRQGSNQPQHF,TGTGCCAGCATTGACCGACAGGGAAGCAATCAGCCCCAGCATTTT
TRBV29-1,few,TRBJ2-7,NA,CSIMTASYEQYF,TGCAGCATAATGACGGCCTCCTACGAGCAGTACTTC
TRBV6-2/TRBV6-3,NA,TRBJ2-7,NA,CASRNRGLQRGRYEQYF,TGTGCCAGCAGGAACAGGGGACTACAGCGGGGCCGCTACGAGCAGTACTTC
TRBV20-1,NA,TRBJ1-6,NA,CSARQSYNSPLHF,TGCAGTGCTCGACAGTCCTATAATTCACCCCTCCACTTT
TRBV27,few,TRBJ2-7,NA,CASSFPGHYEQYF,TGTGCCAGCAGTTTCCCGGGACACTACGAGCAGTACTTC
TRBV12-3/TRBV12-4,NA,TRBJ2-7,NA,CASPPPGQHEQYF,TGTGCCAGCCCCCCCCCGGGACAACACGAGCAGTACTTC
TRBV4-1,NA,TRBJ2-5,TRBD2,CASSQETSGHRETQYF,TGCGCCAGCAGCCAAGAGACTAGCGGGCACAGAGAGACCCAGTACTTC
TRBV4-3,NA,TRBJ2-7,NA,CASSQQLTYEQYF,TGCGCCAGCAGCCAGCAGCTTACCTACGAGCAGTACTTC
TRBV20-1,few,TRBJ2-5,NA,CSARDLGGWETQYF,TGCAGTGCTAGAGATCTTGGGGGATGGGAGACCCAGTACTTC
TRBV12-3/TRBV12-4,NA,TRBJ2-1,TRBD1,CASSLRGRSYNEQFF,TGTGCCAGCAGTTTAAGGGGGCGATCCTACAATGAGCAGTTCTTC
TRBV20-1,few,TRBJ2-1,TRBD2,CSANSLAGGYEQFF,TGCAGTGCTAACAGTCTAGCGGGAGGGTATGAGCAGTTCTTC
TRBV20-1,NA,TRBJ1-3,NA,CSAREDSSGNTIYF,TGCAGTGCTAGAGAAGACAGCTCTGGAAACACCATATATTTT
TRBV6-5,NA,TRBJ2-7,NA,CASRASSGYEQYF,TGTGCCAGCAGGGCATCGTCGGGCTACGAGCAGTACTTC
TRBV28,NA,TRBJ2-6,TRBD1,CASTLCGTAGANVPTF,TGTGCCAGCACCCTGTGTGGGACAGCTGGGGCCAACGTCCCGACTTTC
TRBV20-1,NA,TRBJ2-5,NA,CSAPGHSKETQYF,TGCAGTGCTCCCGGACATTCAAAAGAGACCCAGTACTTC
TRBV4-3,few,TRBJ2-3,TRBD2,CASSQDWSLAGYPDTQYF,TGCGCCAGCAGCCAAGATTGGAGCCTAGCGGGGTATCCAGATACGCAGTATTTT
TRBV20-1,NA,TRBJ2-7,TRBD2,CSAGIGAGAYEQYF,TGCAGTGCTGGAATTGGAGCGGGGGCCTACGAGCAGTACTTC
TRBV13,few,TRBJ2-5,NA,CASSHLGVRGLLEQYF,TGTGCCAGCAGCCACCTTGGGGTTAGGGGACTCTTGGAGCAGTACTTC
TRBV11-2,NA,TRBJ2-7,NA,CASSPVAEFHTYEQYF,TGTGCCAGCAGTCCCGTGGCTGAGTTTCATACCTACGAGCAGTACTTC
TRBV7-6,NA,TRBJ2-1,TRBD2,CASSFSQGLAFDEQFF,TGTGCCAGCAGCTTCTCCCAGGGACTAGCTTTCGATGAGCAGTTCTTC
TRBV10-3,few,TRBJ1-1,NA,CAISESIGETEAFF,TGTGCCATCAGTGAGTCGATTGGGGAGACTGAAGCTTTCTTT
TRBV15,NA,TRBJ2-3,NA,CATSRDDKLGDTQYF,TGTGCCACCAGCAGAGATGACAAGCTGGGGGATACGCAGTATTTT
TRBV20-1,NA,TRBJ2-7,NA,CSAAKLGVGYEQYF,TGCAGTGCCGCGAAATTGGGAGTCGGTTACGAGCAGTACTTC
TRBV29-1,NA,TRBJ2-3,TRBD2,CSAGTSGSGDTQYF,TGCAGCGCCGGGACTAGCGGGAGTGGAGATACGCAGTATTTT
TRBV9,NA,TRBJ2-7,NA,CASSVDGGPYEQYF,TGTGCCAGCAGCGTAGATGGCGGTCCGTACGAGCAGTACTTC
TRBV4-1,few,TRBJ2-3,NA,CASSQLTPGGTEGRPSTDTQYF,TGCGCCAGCAGCCAACTAACCCCCGGGGGCACTGAAGGACGTCCTAGCACAGATACGCAGTATTTT
TRBV7-2,NA,TRBJ2-7,NA,CASSLIGTHTYEQYF,TGTGCCAGCAGCTTAATAGGGACACATACCTACGAGCAGTACTTC
TRBV20-1,once,TRBJ2-7,NA,CSARDLTGEDYEQYF,TGCAGTGCTAGAGATCTCACAGGGGAGGACTACGAGCAGTACTTC
TRBV20-1,NA,TRBJ2-1,NA,CSAPRRNGADNEQFF,TGCAGTGCCCCCCGGCGGAATGGGGCCGACAATGAGCAGTTCTTC
TRBV12-2,NA,TRBJ2-5,NA,CASRTSGRYQETQYF,TGTGCAAGTCGCACTAGCGGGAGGTACCAAGAGACCCAGTACTTC
TRBV4-1,NA,TRBJ1-1,NA,CASSQAAGGEAFF,TGCGCCAGCAGCCAAGCTGCGGGCGGTGAAGCTTTCTTT
TRBV20-1,NA,TRBJ2-1,TRBD2,CGASRLAGGYNEQFF,TGCGGTGCTAGTCGTCTAGCGGGGGGATACAATGAGCAGTTCTTC
TRBV6-2/TRBV6-3,NA,TRBJ1-5,NA,CAGSLRLSNQPQHF,TGTGCCGGCAGCCTTCGACTTAGCAATCAGCCCCAGCATTTT
TRBV27,NA,TRBJ1-4,TRBD1,CASRPQGAPSEKLFF,TGTGCCAGCAGACCACAGGGGGCCCCATCCGAAAAACTGTTTTTT
TRBV6-1,NA,TRBJ1-1,NA,CASSDRGVNTEAFF,TGTGCCAGCAGTGACCGGGGGGTAAACACTGAAGCTTTCTTT
TRBV27,few,TRBJ2-3,TRBD2,CASSTISGRDPSPRYTDTQYF,TGTGCCAGCAGTACCATTAGCGGGAGGGACCCCAGCCCCAGATACACAGATACGCAGTATTTT
TRBV3-1,NA,TRBJ2-3,NA,CASRRSVQPTDTQYF,TGTGCCAGCCGACGATCGGTTCAGCCCACAGATACGCAGTATTTT
TRBV11-2,few,TRBJ1-1,TRBD1,CASSTGQGGPAMNTEAFF,TGTGCCAGCAGCACCGGACAGGGCGGACCCGCAATGAACACTGAAGCTTTCTTT
TRBV20-1,once,TRBJ1-1,TRBD1,CSAVPGQVNTEAFF,TGCAGTGCTGTACCGGGACAGGTTAACACTGAAGCTTTCTTT
TRBV4-1,NA,TRBJ1-5,NA,CASSLRAYSNQPQHF,TGCGCCAGCAGCCTAAGGGCGTATAGCAATCAGCCCCAGCATTTT
TRBV27,NA,TRBJ2-2,NA,CASTRWGVGKYTGELFF,TGTGCCAGCACCCGATGGGGGGTGGGGAAATACACCGGGGAGCTGTTTTTT
TRBV29-1,many,TRBJ2-5,TRBD1,CSVEPGTGGEETQYF,TGCAGCGTTGAGCCCGGGACAGGGGGTGAGGAGACCCAGTACTTC
TRBV7-9,NA,TRBJ1-2,NA,CASSLAGTESNYGYTF,TGTGCCAGCAGCTTAGCCGGGACGGAGAGTAACTATGGCTACACCTTC
TRBV10-3,few,TRBJ2-1,TRBD2,CAISGQSGENTPFNNEQFF,TGTGCCATCAGTGGCCAAAGCGGGGAAAATACCCCTTTTAACAATGAGCAGTTCTTC
TRBV6-4,few,TRBJ2-5,TRBD1,CASSDLRRTGVRIYQETQYF,TGTGCCAGCAGTGATTTGCGTCGGACAGGAGTCAGAATCTACCAAGAGACCCAGTACTTC
TRBV7-9,NA,TRBJ2-3,TRBD1,CASSRDRGGDGTDTQYF,TGTGCCAGCAGCCGGGACAGGGGTGGGGACGGCACAGATACGCAGTATTTT
TRBV5-1,few,TRBJ2-5,NA,CASIRRETQYF,TGTGCCAGCATTAGAAGGGAGACCCAGTACTTC
TRBV24-1,NA,TRBJ2-5,NA,CATRDSRETQYF,TGTGCCACCAGGGATTCCAGGGAGACCCAGTACTTC
TRBV7-2,NA,TRBJ2-7,TRBD1,CASSLEAGQGDEQYF,TGTGCCAGCAGCTTAGAAGCGGGACAGGGGGACGAGCAGTACTTC
TRBV11-2,NA,TRBJ2-7,TRBD2,CASSGRPSGGAYEQYF,TGTGCCAGCAGCGGGCGGCCGAGCGGGGGGGCCTACGAGCAGTACTTC
TRBV2,NA,TRBJ2-1,TRBD2,CASRPSGVYNEQFF,TGTGCCAGCAGGCCTAGCGGGGTTTACAATGAGCAGTTCTTC
TRBV27,few,TRBJ2-1,NA,CASSLSFNEQFF,TGTGCCAGCAGTTTATCGTTCAATGAGCAGTTCTTC
TRBV3-1,few,TRBJ1-2,TRBD1,CASSRSGQHINYGYTF,TGTGCCAGCAGCCGATCGGGACAGCATATTAACTATGGCTACACCTTC
TRBV27,NA,TRBJ2-1,TRBD2,CASSGGTSGIDEQFF,TGTGCCAGCAGTGGGGGGACTAGCGGGATCGATGAGCAGTTCTTC